This TCR beta chain is from a study of T-cell reconstitution after alpha-beta-depleted transplantation in children. The germline CDR1 and CDR2 sequences are MNHNS and SASEGT. V was trimmed by 3 bases and J by 4 bases, leaving 9 bases between them. The CDR3 runs 13 residues. This clonotype was picked up many times. Preparing the TCRbeta library involved the use of unique molecular identifiers. TCRdb reanalysed the PCR reads using MiXCR and keeps one entry per CDR3 protein. The sample records 140,000 or so distinct CDR3 sequences, around 8.5% being singletons. This receptor was taken from a female patient between 2 and 10 years old who had a stem cell transplant for congenital amegakaryocytic thrombocytopenia, so the T cells may come from the graft donor. The starting material was PBMCs, mostly from graft donor cells, obtained 180 days after TCRalphabeta/CD19-depleted stem cell transplant. The chain joins TRBV6-1 to TRBJ1-2; D gene uncertain. CDR3 residues: CASSDGRIYGYTF. CDR3 nucleotides: TGTGCCAGCAGTGACGGACGGATCTATGGCTACACCTTC.